This T cell receptor beta chain derives from a study of blood T cell repertoires in COVID-19. Study in general: From the United States, Italy and Spain came samples of acute and convalescent COVID-19. PBMCs, B-cell-depleted T cells, or T cells were the source of the cDNA or gDNA that made up the material.

This clone turned up a few times. The trim removed 2 bases at V and 1 base at J, leaving 9 bases unmatched. This CDR3 comprises 17 residues. Germline assignment: CDR1 SGHAT and CDR2 FQNNGV. Repertoires were generated with immunoSEQ multiplex PCR, while TCRdb's copy carries only in-frame clones and drops some. This table has some 94,000 clones, about 83% appearing once. The chain couples TRBV11-2 to TRBJ2-3; 7 bases line up with TRBD2. The receptor's source is a man between 70 and 80 years old with active or convalescent COVID-19. Sequencing used peripheral blood. CDR3 amino acids: CASSLKVAGVGTDTQYF. CDR3 coding DNA: TGTGCCAGCAGCTTAAAGGTTGCGGGGGTAGGCACAGATACGCAGTATTTT. Full variable domain (outside the CDR3, taken from reference TRBV11-2 and TRBJ2-3): EAGVAQSPRYKIIEKRQSVAFWCNPISGHATLYWYQQILGQGPKLLIQFQNNGVVDDSQLPKDRFSAERLKGVDSTLKIQPAKLEDSAVYLCASSLKVAGVGTDTQYFGPGTRLTVL.